These 30 T cell receptor beta chains originate from one sample sequenced in a study of identical twins. One entry per CDR3 protein results from TCRdb running MiXCR on the 5' RACE reads. The table has just over 500,000 distinct CDR3 sequences, approximately 22% seen once. This sample also appeared in a second study, on T cells expressing NK-cell markers.

Sequencing was done on a sample of CD4+ T cells sorted from blood. These receptors were taken from a young woman in good health.

V gene TRBV5-1 combines with J gene TRBJ2-5; D might be TRBD2 (6 bases). V dropped 3 bases and J dropped 4 bases, with 16 bases sitting between them. Germline V gives CDR1 SGHRS, CDR2 YFSETQ. CDR3 length equals 15 residues. CDR3 bases: TGCGCCAGCAGCTCCGGGGGTACCAATCGAGAGACCCAGTACTTC. Amino acids: CASSSGGTNRETQYF.

This clonotype was picked up a small number of times. The CDR3 coding sequence is TGTGCCAGCAGTTTATACGGGAGCACAGATACGCAGTATTTT. Amino acids: CASSLYGSTDTQYF. The chain uses TRBV12-3 or TRBV12-4 and TRBJ2-3; no definite D call. Trimming removed 2 bases from V and 0 bases from J, with 6 bases in between. The CDR3 consists of 14 residues.

The genes are TRBV19 and TRBJ2-2; 9 bases are shared with TRBD2. V shed 3 bases, J shed 0 bases, and the junction held 5 bases outside the gene matches. The germline gives CDR1 LNHDA, CDR2 SQIVND (reference sequence). The CDR3 runs 17 residues. This chain's CDR3 is CASSIRAGGTNTGELFF. The CDR3 coding sequence is TGTGCCAGTAGTATCCGCGCGGGAGGGACGAACACCGGGGAGCTGTTTTTT.

There are many counts of this clonotype. CDR3 loop: CASSRVLAGNNEQFF. In DNA form, the CDR3 reads TGCGCCAGCAGTAGGGTCCTAGCGGGAAACAATGAGCAGTTCTTC. This rearrangement joins TRBV5-1 to TRBJ2-1; 9 bases agree with TRBD2. Losses at the gene ends were 5 bases for V and 5 bases for J; bases not matched to a gene: 8. This CDR3 contains 15 residues. CDR1 is SGHRS and CDR2 is YFSETQ in the germline V gene.

This clonotype has more than one count but fewer than ten. The chain has TRBV5-6 and TRBJ1-5; a weak D match, TRBD1 (6 bases). The V gene lost 4 bases and the J gene lost 7 bases, with 18 bases spanning the gap. CDR1 SGHDT and CDR2 YYEEEE come from the germline V gene. CDR3 length equals 15 residues. This CDR3 is CASSGWGRGQQPQHF. The CDR3 nucleotides read TGTGCCAGCAGCGGCTGGGGGAGGGGACAACAGCCCCAGCATTTT.

This clonotype was counted between two and nine times. The J gene is TRBJ2-2, the V gene TRBV6-5; D gene unclear. CDR1 and CDR2 from the germline V gene are MNHEY and SVGAGI. Trimming pared 4 bases from V and 1 base from J, leaving 13 bases between. This CDR3 region has 16 residues. This CDR3 reads CASSLLLGLNTGELFF. Here the CDR3 DNA reads TGTGCCAGCAGTTTACTCCTGGGCCTGAACACCGGGGAGCTGTTTTTT.

This clonotype was recorded at least ten times. This chain uses TRBV12-3 or TRBV12-4 with TRBJ1-2; no clear D. The CDR3 consists of 13 residues. Between the trimmed V and J ends, which lost 1 base and 4 bases, there was a span of 7 bases. CDR3 DNA sequence: TGTGCCAGCAGTTTAGGCAGGAGCTATGGCTACACCTTC. Translating it yields CASSLGRSYGYTF.

This clonotype was counted at least ten times. The chain carries TRBV5-1 and TRBJ2-1; D gene unclear. The CDR3 totals 15 residues. The germline V and J ends were trimmed by 0 bases and 0 bases, with 7 bases remaining between them. The germline V gene has CDR1 SGHRS and CDR2 YFSETQ. The CDR3 DNA is TGCGCCAGCAGCTTGGACTTAAGCTCCTACAATGAGCAGTTCTTC. This gives the protein CASSLDLSSYNEQFF.

The chain links TRBV20-1 to TRBJ1-1; D remains unclear. Germline CDR1 and CDR2: DFQATT and SNEGSKA (reference sequence). V lost 5 bases to trimming and J lost 1 base, with 8 bases between them. CDR3 length: 12 amino acids. The CDR3 DNA sequence: TGCAGTGCTGCAGACTCGAACACTGAAGCTTTCTTT. Amino acid sequence: CSAADSNTEAFF.

This clonotype was observed a few times. The rearrangement joins TRBV6-5 to TRBJ1-2, with 9 positions matching TRBD1. The CDR3 consists of 15 residues. In germline, CDR1 is MNHEY, CDR2 SVGAGI. V gave up 2 bases and J gave up 8 bases; unmatched junction bases: 9. The CDR3 region is CASSYAETGGTGYTF. The CDR3 DNA sequence: TGTGCCAGCAGTTACGCCGAGACAGGGGGTACCGGCTACACCTTC.

V usage is TRBV11-2 and J usage is TRBJ1-1; D remains ambiguous. Germline-derived CDR1 and CDR2 are SGHAT and FQNNGV. This CDR3 spans 12 amino acids. V was shortened by 5 bases and J by 10 bases, with 14 bases between the two germline ends. CDR3 DNA sequence: TGTGCCAGCAGCCCTGGGGTGTCTCGAGCTTTCTTT. Protein: CASSPGVSRAFF. Supplemented by reference TRBV11-2 and TRBJ1-1, the full variable domain reads EAGVAQSPRYKIIEKRQSVAFWCNPISGHATLYWYQQILGQGPKLLIQFQNNGVVDDSQLPKDRFSAERLKGVDSTLKIQPAKLEDSAVYLCASSPGVSRAFFGQGTRLTVV.

This clonotype was seen just once. The chain has TRBV7-2 and TRBJ2-1; the match to TRBD2 covers 8 bases. CDR3 size: 14 residues. Trimming took 4 bases from V and 9 from J; bases not matched to a gene: 8. The germline V gene encodes CDR1 SGHTA and CDR2 FQGNSA. DNA for the CDR3: TGTGCCAGCAGCTGGGGACTAGTCTCTGGTGAGCAGTTCTTC. This translates into CASSWGLVSGEQFF.

The V gene is TRBV3-1, the J gene TRBJ1-2; TRBD1 might be the D (6 bases). The ends were cut back, 3 bases at V and 5 bases at J, with 13 bases in the middle. The CDR3 covers 14 residues. Germline CDR1 LGHDT, CDR2 YNNKEL (reference sequence). This CDR3 reads CASSHGQLSYGYTF. The CDR3 DNA reads TGTGCCAGCAGCCATGGACAGCTATCATATGGCTACACCTTC.

This clonotype showed up many times. The genes are TRBV20-1 and TRBJ2-1; 9 bases are shared with TRBD1. The junction had 14 bases not matched to a gene; V was cut back by 5 bases and J by 6 bases. CDR3 length equals 16 residues. CDR1 DFQATT and CDR2 SNEGSKA come from the germline V gene (reference sequence). The DNA for the CDR3 is TGCAGTGCTGCAACCCTGAGGGGACAGGGAGGCAATGAGCAGTTCTTC. Translation: CSAATLRGQGGNEQFF.

This clonotype was recorded a few times. The genes are TRBV19 and TRBJ2-1, with D perhaps matching TRBD2 (6 bases). The V gene's germline CDR1 is LNHDA and CDR2 SQIVND (reference sequence). Trimming took 2 bases from V and 4 from J, leaving 9 bases between them. The CDR3 contains 14 residues. CDR3 nucleotides: TGTGCCAGTAGTATATCTAGCGTTTACAATGAGCAGTTCTTC. Protein product: CASSISSVYNEQFF.

This clonotype was counted only a few times. V is TRBV7-2 and J is TRBJ2-5, with 7 bases lining up with TRBD1. The germline gives CDR1 SGHTA, CDR2 FQGNSA. The CDR3 extends over 13 amino acids. J lost 5 bases, V lost 8 bases, and 8 bases had no gene match. CDR3 in amino acids: CASGRGGGETQYF. The CDR3 coding sequence is TGTGCCAGCGGGAGAGGGGGCGGGGAGACCCAGTACTTC.

This clonotype was found a few times. The genes are TRBV15 and TRBJ1-1; 7 bases are shared with TRBD1. Germline values: CDR1 LNHNV, CDR2 YYDKDF (reference sequence). The CDR3 has 15 amino acids. V lost 5 bases, J lost 5 bases, and 11 bases stayed unmatched. CDR3 sequence reads: CATSGRDRMRTEAFF. The CDR3 nucleotides are TGTGCCACCAGCGGCCGGGACAGAATGAGGACTGAAGCTTTCTTT.

In its sample, this clonotype was seen a few times. J is TRBJ1-1 and V is TRBV2; D unclear. The CDR3 is 13 residues long. V was trimmed by 1 base and J by 1 base, leaving 4 bases between them. From germline, CDR1 is SNHLY and CDR2 FYNNEI. The CDR3 region is CASSEDTNTEAFF. The CDR3 nucleotides read TGTGCCAGCAGTGAAGATACGAACACTGAAGCTTTCTTT. Variable domain in full (rest from reference TRBV2 and TRBJ1-1): EPEVTQTPSHQVTQMGQEVILRCVPISNHLYFYWYRQILGQKVEFLVSFYNNEISEKSEIFDDQFSVERPDGSNFTLKIRSTKLEDSAMYFCASSEDTNTEAFFGQGTRLTVV.

The table lists this clonotype with a few counts. This chain connects TRBV6-5 to TRBJ2-2; D not certain. The V gene lost 4 bases and the J gene lost 2 bases, with 8 bases spanning the gap. The CDR3 is made up of 14 amino acids. Germline CDR1 reads MNHEY; CDR2 reads SVGAGI. CDR3 in DNA: TGTGCCAGCAGTTCACTCTATAACACCGGGGAGCTGTTTTTT. It is translated as CASSSLYNTGELFF.

This clonotype was detected a few times. The V gene is TRBV12-3 or TRBV12-4, the J gene TRBJ2-4; D ambiguous. Trimming shortened V by 3 bases and J by 3 bases, and 6 bases separated the two germline ends. The CDR3 loop spans 13 amino acids. The CDR3 spells CASSFYSKNIQYF. The CDR3 DNA reads TGTGCCAGCAGTTTTTACAGCAAAAACATTCAGTACTTC.

V gene TRBV18 combines with J gene TRBJ2-1; no clear D. In germline, CDR1 is KGHSH, CDR2 LQKENI. The germline V and J ends were trimmed by 1 base and 1 base, with 8 bases remaining between them. CDR3 length: 15 amino acids. The CDR3 bases are TGTGCCAGCTCACCACTAAAGGTGTCCTACAATGAGCAGTTCTTC. Its protein product is CASSPLKVSYNEQFF.

The V call is TRBV4-2, the J call TRBJ2-7; perhaps TRBD1 as D (6 bases). Per the germline V gene, CDR1 is LGHNA and CDR2 is YNFKEQ. This CDR3 spans 15 amino acids. V lost 1 base, J lost 3 bases, and 13 bases lay in between. CDR3 coding DNA: TGTGCCAGCAGCCAAGGTGAGGGCAGGGGCTACGAGCAGTACTTC. It translates to CASSQGEGRGYEQYF.

The chain joins TRBV5-6 to TRBJ2-6, with no clear D. The CDR3 length is 16 residues. Germline V lookup: CDR1 SGHDT, CDR2 YYEEEE. The V and J ends lost 5 bases and 0 bases respectively, with 12 bases between them. The CDR3, as DNA: TGTGCCAGCAGGCCTAGGTGGAACTCTGGGGCCAACGTCCTGACTTTC. Its translation is CASRPRWNSGANVLTF.

The CDR3 is CASSEQGARYNEQFF. Written as DNA, the CDR3 is TGTGCCAGCAGCGAGCAGGGGGCACGCTACAATGAGCAGTTCTTC. The chain joins TRBV6-1 to TRBJ2-1; 8 bases are shared with TRBD1. The CDR3 has 15 amino acids. V shed 6 bases and J 3 bases; nucleotides not matched to a gene: 7. From germline, CDR1 is MNHNS and CDR2 SASEGT.

This clonotype occurred once. The chain recombines TRBV18 with TRBJ1-5, with D uncertain. Germline CDR1 KGHSH, CDR2 LQKENI. The CDR3 consists of 14 residues. The V end was cut by 4 bases, the J end by 5 bases, with 12 bases between. The CDR3: CASSLTDGYQPQHF. CDR3 nucleotides: TGTGCCAGCTCACTAACAGACGGGTATCAGCCCCAGCATTTT.

This clonotype came up a few times. The genes are TRBV21-1 and TRBJ1-2. TRBV21-1 is an annotated pseudogene. This CDR3 region has 12 residues. The CDR3: CASSRTNYGYTF. In DNA form, the CDR3 reads TGTGCCAGCAGCCGTACTAACTATGGCTACACCTTC.

The V gene is TRBV29-1, the J gene TRBJ2-3; 7 bases map to TRBD1. CDR3 length equals 10 residues. Germline loops: CDR1 SQVTM, CDR2 ANQGSEA. Losses at the gene ends were 8 bases for V and 4 bases for J; bases not matched to a gene: 0. In nucleotides, the CDR3 is TGCAGCCAGGGGGCAGATACGCAGTATTTT. Protein sequence: CSQGADTQYF.

The CDR3: CASSLSSGSGLQETQYF. In nucleotides, the CDR3 is TGCGCCAGCAGCTTGAGTTCGGGTAGCGGGTTACAAGAGACCCAGTACTTC. The V gene is TRBV5-1, the J gene TRBJ2-5, with 7 positions matching TRBD2. The CDR3 sequence is 17 residues long. V shed 1 base, J shed 2 bases, and the junction held 11 bases outside the gene matches. From germline, CDR1 is SGHRS and CDR2 YFSETQ. Filled out from reference TRBV5-1 and TRBJ2-5, the complete variable domain reads KAGVTQTPRYLIKTRGQQVTLSCSPISGHRSVSWYQQTPGQGLQFLFEYFSETQRNKGNFPGRFSGRQFSNSRSEMNVSTLELGDSALYLCASSLSSGSGLQETQYFGPGTRLLVL.

J is TRBJ2-3 and V is TRBV10-2, with TRBD2 identical over 10 bases. V dropped 5 bases and J dropped 0; count of bases not matched to a gene: 14. Germline V CDR1 and CDR2: WSHSY, SAAADI. The CDR3 contains 19 residues. DNA for the CDR3: TGCGCCAGCAGTCAAAGCGGGAGGGCCATCTTATTAAGCACAGATACGCAGTATTTT. This codes for CASSQSGRAILLSTDTQYF.

V is TRBV20-1 and J is TRBJ1-1; TRBD1 might be the D (6 bases). From germline, CDR1 is DFQATT and CDR2 SNEGSKA (reference sequence). The CDR3 loop spans 12 amino acids. V was shortened by 3 bases and J by 8 bases, with 13 bases between the two germline ends. In DNA form, the CDR3 reads TGCAGTGCTAGGAGGTTAGACAGGGAAGCTTTCTTT. It encodes CSARRLDREAFF.